This T cell receptor beta chain was found in a study of blood T cell repertoires in COVID-19. Turning to the study itself: Sites in the United States, Italy and Spain provided acute and convalescent COVID-19 samples. T cells, B-cell-depleted T cells, or PBMCs provided the cDNA or gDNA that served as material.

In the original processing: How many nucleated cells were present was estimated from reference gene primer amplification. TCRdb's copy holds only in-frame clones and misses some; the assay was immunoSEQ multiplex PCR. That table is the source of V, J and clone size, and D and trimming were worked out from the DNA. The sample has 200,000 or so clones, roughly 88% seen once; the top ten hold under 15%. This CDR3 region has 16 residues. Trimming at V came to 1 base and at J to 5 bases, leaving 9 bases not matched to a gene. Per the germline V gene, CDR1 is SGHRS and CDR2 is YFSETQ. The rearrangement joins TRBV5-1 to TRBJ2-5; 9 bases map to TRBD1. The receptor comes from a human donor in a cohort sampled during active COVID-19. The sample comprised peripheral blood. The CDR3 here is CASSLTGTGRRETQYF. CDR3 DNA sequence: TGCGCCAGCAGCTTGACCGGGACAGGGCGAAGGGAGACCCAGTACTTC.